This TCR beta chain was retrieved from a study of OX40 agonist ivuxolimab in advanced cancers. This CDR3 comprises 14 residues. CDR1 and CDR2 (germline): LGHNA, YNFKEQ. After removal of 2 bases from V and 12 bases from J, the junction contained 9 bases not matched to a gene. Profiled with immunoSEQ multiplex PCR; TCRdb holds only in-frame clones, not every one. The data hold some 78,000 clones, with about 88% observed a single time. The TCR comes from an adult with an advanced solid tumor such as melanoma, head and neck, liver or kidney cancer. The genes are TRBV4-2 and TRBJ2-2; 7 bases map to TRBD2. Sample: CD4+ or CD8+ T cells sorted from blood, taken in a trial of the OX40 agonist ivuxolimab. For the CDR3, the DNA is TGTGCCAGCAGCCAATCCGAAACCGGGACTAAGCTGTTTTTT. Translated: CASSQSETGTKLFF.